One and the same sample provided the 23 T cell receptor beta chains below, sequenced in a study of PD-L1 blockade in urothelial cancer. Stated time point: pretreatment peripheral blood. Sequencing used immunoSEQ multiplex PCR; TCRdb keeps in-frame clones, though not all of them. The table shows tens of thousands of clones, with about 83% occurring only once. The source material was PBMCs, sampled around atezolizumab (anti-PD-L1) treatment. The receptors derive from a woman in her seventies with urothelial cancer.

This rearrangement joins TRBV2 to TRBJ1-4, with 8 bases identical to TRBD1. Germline trimming cut 4 bases from V and 3 bases from J; bases unmatched to any gene: 10. The CDR3 has 17 amino acids. CDR1 and CDR2 (germline): SNHLY, FYNNEI. The CDR3 sequence is CASSGRQGYSANEKLFF. DNA for the CDR3: TGTGCCAGCAGTGGACGACAGGGGTACAGTGCTAATGAAAAACTGTTTTTT.

The CDR3 coding sequence is TGTGCCAGCAGTCACCCTCTTCGCAGGGGAATGAACACTGAAGCTTTCTTT. Its translation is CASSHPLRRGMNTEAFF. The chain combines TRBV5-6 with TRBJ1-1; the D gene is possibly TRBD1 (6 bases). Germline values: CDR1 SGHDT, CDR2 YYEEEE. CDR3 length: 17 amino acids. Deletions cut 5 bases from V and 0 bases from J, with 20 bases between.

This chain links TRBV19 with TRBJ2-3, with 13 bases that match TRBD2. Trimming at V came to 8 bases and at J to 1 base, leaving 9 bases not matched to a gene. The CDR3 runs to 17 residues. Germline-derived CDR1 and CDR2 are LNHDA and SQIVND (reference sequence). The CDR3 is CASALVGLAGGTDTQYF. The CDR3 DNA reads TGTGCCAGTGCTCTCGTAGGACTAGCGGGAGGCACAGATACGCAGTATTTT. Using reference TRBV19 and TRBJ2-3 for the parts outside the CDR3, the full variable domain is DGGITQSPKYLFRKEGQNVTLSCEQNLNHDAMYWYRQDPGQGLRLIYYSQIVNDFQKGDIAEGYSVSREKKESFPLTVTSAQKNPTAFYLCASALVGLAGGTDTQYFGPGTRLTVL.

The V gene is TRBV28, the J gene TRBJ1-5; D is unclear. The CDR3 runs to 12 residues. V lost 3 bases, J lost 3 bases, and 3 bases lay in between. CDR1 and CDR2 from the germline V gene are MDHEN and SYDVKM. The CDR3, as DNA: TGTGCCAGCAGTTTGGCCAATCAGCCCCAGCATTTT. It translates to CASSLANQPQHF.

V gene TRBV5-8 combines with J gene TRBJ1-2; D is undetermined. Between the trimmed V and J ends, which lost 0 bases and 5 bases, there was a span of 14 bases. This CDR3 is built from 15 residues. Germline lookup yields CDR1 SGHTS and CDR2 YDEGEE. The CDR3 reads CASSLDSSRGYGYTF. In DNA, the CDR3 is TGTGCCAGCAGCTTGGACAGTTCCCGGGGTTATGGCTACACCTTC.

V usage is TRBV11-2 and J usage is TRBJ2-2; 7 bases match TRBD2. J gave up 4 bases and V 5 bases, and 10 bases lay outside the gene matches. There are 16 residues in the CDR3. The V gene's germline CDR1 is SGHAT and CDR2 FQNNGV. CDR3 bases: TGTGCCAGCAGCCGCGCGGGGGAAGTATCCACCGGGGAGCTGTTTTTT. Protein: CASSRAGEVSTGELFF.

This chain uses TRBV4-3 with TRBJ2-5, with 8 bases matching TRBD2. The CDR3 has 16 residues. Germline-derived CDR1 and CDR2 are LGHNA and YSLEER. V lost 1 base, J lost 5 bases, and 9 bases stayed unmatched. The CDR3 spells CASSQGVSGVPETQYF. The DNA of the CDR3 is TGCGCCAGCAGCCAAGGGGTTAGCGGGGTACCCGAGACCCAGTACTTC.

CDR3 sequence (DNA): TGTGCCAGCAGCTTATTAGGAACTAGGGAAGAGACCCAGTACTTC. Protein sequence: CASSLLGTREETQYF. The chain links TRBV7-6 to TRBJ2-5; weak D call: TRBD2 (5 bases). The CDR3 contains 15 residues. The V gene lost 2 bases and the J gene lost 3 bases, with 13 bases spanning the gap. Germline values: CDR1 SGHVS, CDR2 FNYEAQ. Filled out from reference TRBV7-6 and TRBJ2-5, the complete variable domain reads GAGVSQSPRYKVTKRGQDVALRCDPISGHVSLYWYRQALGQGPEFLTYFNYEAQQDKSGLPNDRFSAERPEGSISTLTIQRTEQRDSAMYRCASSLLGTREETQYFGPGTRLLVL.

The gene calls are TRBV7-9 and TRBJ2-3, with TRBD2 identical over 7 bases. CDR1 and CDR2 from the germline V gene are SEHNR and FQNEAQ (reference sequence). The CDR3 runs to 16 residues. The trim removed 2 bases at V and 4 bases at J, leaving 9 bases unmatched. The CDR3 protein is CASSLPWREISDTQYF. CDR3 nucleotide sequence: TGTGCCAGCAGCTTACCCTGGCGGGAGATCTCAGATACGCAGTATTTT.

The rearrangement uses TRBV5-1 and TRBJ2-2; D may be TRBD2 (5 bases). V lost 4 bases, J lost 0 bases, and 13 bases lay in between. From germline, CDR1 is SGHRS and CDR2 YFSETQ. This CDR3 spans 16 amino acids. The CDR3 spells CASSGGGNANTGELFF. CDR3 in DNA: TGCGCCAGCAGCGGCGGAGGCAACGCGAACACCGGGGAGCTGTTTTTT.

The J gene is TRBJ1-2, the V gene TRBV27, with a weak D call TRBD1 (5 bases). Germline CDR1 is MNHEY and CDR2 is SMNVEV (reference sequence). V lost 3 bases, J lost 6 bases, and 20 bases lay in between. CDR3 size: 16 residues. Here the CDR3 reads CASSLTPPRVNDGYTF. The CDR3, as DNA: TGTGCCAGCAGTTTGACCCCCCCCAGGGTAAACGATGGCTACACCTTC.

The chain links TRBV10-2 to TRBJ2-7, with 8 bases lining up with TRBD1. Trimming took 4 bases from V and 3 from J; bases not matched to a gene: 2. This CDR3 has 13 residues. The V gene's germline CDR1 is WSHSY and CDR2 SAAADI. DNA for the CDR3: TGCGCCAGCAGTGGCGACAGGGGCTACGAGCAGTACTTC. Residues: CASSGDRGYEQYF.

V is TRBV5-1 and J is TRBJ1-1; D may be TRBD1 (6 bases). The CDR3 sequence is 17 residues long. V lost 4 bases and J 2 bases, leaving 21 bases between the germline ends. The germline CDR1 and CDR2 sequences are SGHRS and YFSETQ. CDR3 coding DNA: TGCGCCAGCAGCCCAGTCCCTGGGACACGGGGTAACACTGAAGCTTTCTTT. Amino acid sequence: CASSPVPGTRGNTEAFF. The whole variable domain, remainder taken from reference TRBV5-1 and TRBJ1-1, is KAGVTQTPRYLIKTRGQQVTLSCSPISGHRSVSWYQQTPGQGLQFLFEYFSETQRNKGNFPGRFSGRQFSNSRSEMNVSTLELGDSALYLCASSPVPGTRGNTEAFFGQGTRLTVV.

The chain recombines TRBV2 with TRBJ2-1, with D unresolved. The CDR3 is 14 amino acids. Germline values: CDR1 SNHLY, CDR2 FYNNEI. V was pared by 5 bases and J by 6 bases, with 14 bases between. As DNA, the CDR3 is TGTGCCAGCAGTCCCACCTCCGTACTCAATGAGCAGTTCTTC. Its protein product is CASSPTSVLNEQFF.

V usage is TRBV5-5 and J usage is TRBJ2-7, with D hard to call. This CDR3 is built from 13 residues. Trimming took 0 bases from V and 5 from J, leaving 9 bases between them. CDR1 and CDR2 from the germline V gene are SGHKS and YYEKEE (reference sequence). CDR3 loop: CASSLGFGNEQYF. The CDR3 DNA sequence: TGTGCCAGCAGCTTGGGGTTCGGTAACGAGCAGTACTTC.

The J gene is TRBJ1-1, the V gene TRBV15, with TRBD1 matching over 8 bases. CDR3 length equals 14 residues. In germline, CDR1 is LNHNV, CDR2 YYDKDF (reference sequence). V lost 3 bases, J lost 6 bases, and 6 bases stayed unmatched. This chain's CDR3 is CATSSPQDRAEAFF. The CDR3 coding sequence is TGTGCCACCAGCAGCCCTCAGGACAGGGCTGAAGCTTTCTTT.

DNA for the CDR3: TGTGCCAGCAGGGGCTCTAGCGTAGCCTCCTACGAGCAGTACTTC. Translating it yields CASRGSSVASYEQYF. This chain joins TRBV2 and TRBJ2-7; maybe TRBD2 (6 bases). The CDR3 length is 15 residues. The ends were cut back, 6 bases at V and 0 bases at J, with 15 bases in the middle. Germline CDR1 reads SNHLY; CDR2 reads FYNNEI.

This chain links TRBV4-1 with TRBJ2-1; D possibly corresponds to TRBD2 (5 bases). Trimming stripped 4 bases from V and 2 bases from J, with 18 bases between. Germline values: CDR1 MGHRA, CDR2 YSYEKL. This CDR3 has 17 amino acids. The CDR3 region has the DNA TGCGCCAGCAGCCGAGGACTCGGACGGACCGCCTACAATGAGCAGTTCTTC. Its translation: CASSRGLGRTAYNEQFF.

This clone has just one count. The chain employs TRBV28 and TRBJ2-3, with 8 bases identical to TRBD1. V was clipped by 3 bases and J by 0 bases; unmatched bases: 5. This CDR3 is built from 16 residues. The germline V gene has CDR1 MDHEN and CDR2 SYDVKM. The CDR3 DNA reads TGTGCCAGCAGTTTCGTGACAGGGGTCAGCACAGATACGCAGTATTTT. It is translated as CASSFVTGVSTDTQYF.

The chain carries TRBV18 and TRBJ1-2; D is unclear. Germline lookup yields CDR1 KGHSH and CDR2 LQKENI. V was trimmed by 2 bases and J by 4 bases, leaving 5 bases between them. The CDR3 covers 12 residues. CDR3 bases: TGTGCCAGCTCACCAACGGGCTATGGCTACACCTTC. It encodes CASSPTGYGYTF. The variable domain in full, completed from reference TRBV18 and TRBJ1-2, reads NAGVMQNPRHLVRRRGQEARLRCSPMKGHSHVYWYRQLPEEGLKFMVYLQKENIIDESGMPKERFSAEFPKEGPSILRIQQVVRGDSAAYFCASSPTGYGYTFGSGTRLTVV.

The CDR3 loop reads CASSPGTSGAYEQYF. CDR3 DNA sequence: TGTGCCAGCAGCCCCGGGACTAGCGGCGCCTACGAGCAGTACTTC. J is TRBJ2-7 and V is TRBV11-3, with 11 bases fitting TRBD2. The CDR3 is 15 residues long. Germline CDR1 reads SGHNT; CDR2 reads YENEEA. V lost 5 bases, J lost 2 bases, and 5 bases stayed unmatched.

This clone has only a few counts. The V and J genes are TRBV29-1 and TRBJ2-7; no firm D call. The CDR3 runs to 12 residues. Germline V gives CDR1 SQVTM, CDR2 ANQGSEA. The V end was cut by 4 bases, the J end by 2 bases, with 9 bases between. The CDR3 sequence is CSVAEPAYEQYF. CDR3 nucleotide sequence: TGCAGCGTTGCCGAGCCTGCCTACGAGCAGTACTTC.

The chain couples TRBV4-3 to TRBJ2-1; no firm D call. Germline V gene data show CDR1 as LGHNA and CDR2 as YSLEER. V was trimmed by 1 base and J by 0 bases, leaving 7 bases between them. There are 15 residues in the CDR3. This chain's CDR3 is CASSQGRSSYNEQFF. For the CDR3, the DNA is TGCGCCAGCAGCCAAGGTAGGAGCTCCTACAATGAGCAGTTCTTC.